This T cell receptor (beta chain) comes out of a study of cytomegalovirus exposure and HLA in healthy donors. Background on the study: Early released data had about 85 million unique TCRs, all coming from HLA-typed donors.

The CDR3 is made up of 15 amino acids. J gave up 2 bases and V 2 bases, and 7 bases lay outside the gene matches. Germline CDR1 SGHRS, CDR2 YFSETQ. About this clone: What it binds is unknown.

The PCR employed 60 Vbeta primers together with 13 Jbeta primers. Data came from immunoSEQ multiplex PCR; TCRdb stores just in-frame clones and leaves some out. The data hold about 180,000 clones, with about 80% observed a single time. Study conclusions and caveats: Reports indicated that the classifier achieved high specificity and sensitivity in diagnosing cytomegalovirus status. According to the study, some 160 TCR beta chains were cytomegalovirus-associated.

Sequencing input: PBMCs. The genes are TRBV5-1 and TRBJ2-7; 7 positions match TRBD1. This clonotype was obtained from a man between 18 and 35 years old in good health and CMV-seronegative. In DNA form, the CDR3 reads TGCGCCAGCAGCTTACCCGGGACAGCTACCTACGAGCAGTACTTC. Amino acids: CASSLPGTATYEQYF.